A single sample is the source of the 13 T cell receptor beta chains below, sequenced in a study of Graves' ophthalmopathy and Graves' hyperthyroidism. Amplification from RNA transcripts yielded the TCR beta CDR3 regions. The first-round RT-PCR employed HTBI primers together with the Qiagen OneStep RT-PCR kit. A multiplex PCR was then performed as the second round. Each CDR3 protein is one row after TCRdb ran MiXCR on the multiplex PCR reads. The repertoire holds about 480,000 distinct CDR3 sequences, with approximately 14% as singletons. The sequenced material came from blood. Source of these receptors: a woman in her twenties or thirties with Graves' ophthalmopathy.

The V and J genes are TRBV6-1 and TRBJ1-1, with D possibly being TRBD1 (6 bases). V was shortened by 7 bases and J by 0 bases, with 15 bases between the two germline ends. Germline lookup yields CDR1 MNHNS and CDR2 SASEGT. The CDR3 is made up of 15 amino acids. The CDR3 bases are TGTGCCAGCACATCCCAGGGGAATTTGAACACTGAAGCTTTCTTT. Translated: CASTSQGNLNTEAFF.

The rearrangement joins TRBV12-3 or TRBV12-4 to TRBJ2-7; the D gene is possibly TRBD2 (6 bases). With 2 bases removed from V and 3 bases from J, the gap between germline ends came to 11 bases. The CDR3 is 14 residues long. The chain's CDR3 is CASSLNGRGYEQYF. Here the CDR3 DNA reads TGTGCCAGCAGTTTAAACGGGAGAGGCTACGAGCAGTACTTC.

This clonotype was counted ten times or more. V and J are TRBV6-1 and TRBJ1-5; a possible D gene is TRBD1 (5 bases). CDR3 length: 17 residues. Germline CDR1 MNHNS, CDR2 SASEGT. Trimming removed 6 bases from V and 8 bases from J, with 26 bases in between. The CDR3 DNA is TGTGCCAGCAGGATGCTGGGGGGTTCAACGAAAGAGAAGCCCCAGCATTTT. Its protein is CASRMLGGSTKEKPQHF.

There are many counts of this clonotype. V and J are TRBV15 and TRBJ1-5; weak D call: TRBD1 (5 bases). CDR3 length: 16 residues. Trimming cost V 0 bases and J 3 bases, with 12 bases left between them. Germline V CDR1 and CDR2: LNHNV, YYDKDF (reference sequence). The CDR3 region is CATSRDQGSSNQPQHF. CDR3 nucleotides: TGTGCCACCAGCAGAGATCAGGGATCTTCCAATCAGCCCCAGCATTTT.

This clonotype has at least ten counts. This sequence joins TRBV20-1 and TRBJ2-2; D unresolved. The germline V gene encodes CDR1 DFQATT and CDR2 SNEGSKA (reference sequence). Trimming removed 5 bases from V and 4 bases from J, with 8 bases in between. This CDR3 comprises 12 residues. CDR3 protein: CSALILTGELFF. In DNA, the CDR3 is TGCAGTGCTTTGATCCTCACCGGGGAGCTGTTTTTT.

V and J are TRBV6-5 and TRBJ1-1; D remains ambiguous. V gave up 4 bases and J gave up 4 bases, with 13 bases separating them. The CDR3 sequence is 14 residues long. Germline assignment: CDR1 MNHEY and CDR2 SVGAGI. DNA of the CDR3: TGTGCCAGCAGTTTCGAAGGCTTTAGCACTGAAGCTTTCTTT. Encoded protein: CASSFEGFSTEAFF.

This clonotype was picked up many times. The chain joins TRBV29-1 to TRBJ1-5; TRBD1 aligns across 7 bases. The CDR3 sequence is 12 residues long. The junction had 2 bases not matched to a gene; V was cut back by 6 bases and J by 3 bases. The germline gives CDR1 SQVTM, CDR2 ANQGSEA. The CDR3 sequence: CSVGQINQPQHF. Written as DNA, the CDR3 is TGCAGCGTGGGACAGATCAATCAGCCCCAGCATTTT.

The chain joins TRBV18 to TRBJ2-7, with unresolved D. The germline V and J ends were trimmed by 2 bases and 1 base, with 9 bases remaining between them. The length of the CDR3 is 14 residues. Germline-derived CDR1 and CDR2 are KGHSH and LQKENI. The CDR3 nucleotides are TGTGCCAGCTCACCATCGACGGTGTCCTACGAGCAGTACTTC. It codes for CASSPSTVSYEQYF.

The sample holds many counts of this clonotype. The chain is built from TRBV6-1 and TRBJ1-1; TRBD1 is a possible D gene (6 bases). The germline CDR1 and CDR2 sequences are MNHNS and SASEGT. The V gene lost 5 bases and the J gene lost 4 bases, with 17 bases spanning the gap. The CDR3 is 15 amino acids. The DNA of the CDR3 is TGTGCCAGCAGTCCCGTAGGGGGGGCTGCCACTGAAGCTTTCTTT. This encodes CASSPVGGAATEAFF.

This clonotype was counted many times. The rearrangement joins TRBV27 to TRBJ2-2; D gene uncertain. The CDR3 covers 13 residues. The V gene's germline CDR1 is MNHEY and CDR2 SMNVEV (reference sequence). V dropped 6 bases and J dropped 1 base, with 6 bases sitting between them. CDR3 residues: CASRKWNTGELFF. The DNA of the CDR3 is TGTGCCAGCAGAAAATGGAACACCGGGGAGCTGTTTTTT.

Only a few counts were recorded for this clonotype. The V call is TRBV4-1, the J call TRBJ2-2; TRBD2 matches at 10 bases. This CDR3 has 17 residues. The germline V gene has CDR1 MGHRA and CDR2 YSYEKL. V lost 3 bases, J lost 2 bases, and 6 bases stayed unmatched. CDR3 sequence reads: CASSHIAGGYNTGELFF. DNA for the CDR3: TGCGCCAGCAGCCACATAGCGGGAGGCTATAACACCGGGGAGCTGTTTTTT.

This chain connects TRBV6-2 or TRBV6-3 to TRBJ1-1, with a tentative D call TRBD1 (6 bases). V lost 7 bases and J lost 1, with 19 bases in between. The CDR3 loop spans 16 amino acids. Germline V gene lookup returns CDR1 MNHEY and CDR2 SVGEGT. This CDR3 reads CASKNRAYGRNTEAFF. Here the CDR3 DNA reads TGTGCCAGCAAAAACAGGGCGTATGGGAGGAACACTGAAGCTTTCTTT.

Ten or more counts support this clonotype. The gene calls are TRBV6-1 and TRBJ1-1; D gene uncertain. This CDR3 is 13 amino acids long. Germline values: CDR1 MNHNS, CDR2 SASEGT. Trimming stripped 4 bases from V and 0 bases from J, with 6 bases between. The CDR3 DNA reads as TGTGCCAGCAGTGGGCGGTTGAACACTGAAGCTTTCTTT. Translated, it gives CASSGRLNTEAFF.